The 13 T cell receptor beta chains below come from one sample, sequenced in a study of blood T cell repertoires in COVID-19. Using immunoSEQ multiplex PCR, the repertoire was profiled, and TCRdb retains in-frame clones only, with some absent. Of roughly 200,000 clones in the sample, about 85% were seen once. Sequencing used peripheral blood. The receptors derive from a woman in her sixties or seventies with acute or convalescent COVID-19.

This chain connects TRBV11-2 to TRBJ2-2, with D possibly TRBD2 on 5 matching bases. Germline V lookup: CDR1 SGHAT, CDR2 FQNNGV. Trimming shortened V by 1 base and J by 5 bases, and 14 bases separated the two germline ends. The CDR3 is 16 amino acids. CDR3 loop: CASSLGARVWTGELFF. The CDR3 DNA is TGTGCCAGCAGCTTAGGGGCGAGGGTTTGGACCGGGGAGCTGTTTTTT.

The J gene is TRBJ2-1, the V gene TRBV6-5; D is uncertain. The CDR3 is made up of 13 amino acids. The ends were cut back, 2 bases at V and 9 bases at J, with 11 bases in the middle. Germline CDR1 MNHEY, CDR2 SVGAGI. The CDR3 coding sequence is TGTGCCAGCAGTTACCGGATGACTGGTGAGCAGTTCTTC. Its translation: CASSYRMTGEQFF.

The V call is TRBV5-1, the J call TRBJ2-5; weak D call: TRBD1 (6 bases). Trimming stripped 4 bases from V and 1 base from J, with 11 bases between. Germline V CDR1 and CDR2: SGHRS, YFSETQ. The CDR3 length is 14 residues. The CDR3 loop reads CASSGGQTQETQYF. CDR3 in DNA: TGCGCCAGCAGCGGTGGACAGACCCAAGAGACCCAGTACTTC.

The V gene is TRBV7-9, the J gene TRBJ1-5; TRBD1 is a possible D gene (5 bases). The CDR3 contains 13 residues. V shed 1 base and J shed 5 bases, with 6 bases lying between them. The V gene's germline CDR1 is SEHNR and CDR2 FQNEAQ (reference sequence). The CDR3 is CASSLGGDQPQHF. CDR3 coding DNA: TGTGCCAGCAGCTTAGGGGGGGATCAGCCCCAGCATTTT.

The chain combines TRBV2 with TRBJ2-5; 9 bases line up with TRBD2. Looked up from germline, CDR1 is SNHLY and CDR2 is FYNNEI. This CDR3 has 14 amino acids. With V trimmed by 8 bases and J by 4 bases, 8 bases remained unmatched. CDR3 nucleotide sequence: TGTGCCAGCTCACGGACTAGCGCCGTAGAGACCCAGTACTTC. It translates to CASSRTSAVETQYF.

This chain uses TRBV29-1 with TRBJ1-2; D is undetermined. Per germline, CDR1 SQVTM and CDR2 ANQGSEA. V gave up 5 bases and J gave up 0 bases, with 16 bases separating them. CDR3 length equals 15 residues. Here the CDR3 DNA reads TGCAGCGTTAAATCACTAGATACGACTAACTATGGCTACACCTTC. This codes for CSVKSLDTTNYGYTF.

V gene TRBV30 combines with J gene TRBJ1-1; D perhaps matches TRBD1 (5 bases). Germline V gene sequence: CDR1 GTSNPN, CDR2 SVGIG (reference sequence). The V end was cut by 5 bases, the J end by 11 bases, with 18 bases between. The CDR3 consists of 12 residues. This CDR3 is CAWEVLGQGAFF. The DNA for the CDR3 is TGTGCCTGGGAAGTACTGGGGCAAGGGGCTTTCTTT.

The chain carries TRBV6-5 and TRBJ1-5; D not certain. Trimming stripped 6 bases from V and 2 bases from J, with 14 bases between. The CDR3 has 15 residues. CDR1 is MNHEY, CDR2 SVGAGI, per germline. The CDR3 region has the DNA TGTGCCAGCAGCGGCCGGGGTGGGGGCAATCAGCCCCAGCATTTT. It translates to CASSGRGGGNQPQHF.

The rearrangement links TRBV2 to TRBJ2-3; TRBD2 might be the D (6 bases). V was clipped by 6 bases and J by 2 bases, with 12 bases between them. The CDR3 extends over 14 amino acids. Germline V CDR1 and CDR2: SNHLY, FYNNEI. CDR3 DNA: TGTGCCAGCAGGGGGCGGGATACCACAGATACGCAGTATTTT. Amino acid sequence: CASRGRDTTDTQYF.

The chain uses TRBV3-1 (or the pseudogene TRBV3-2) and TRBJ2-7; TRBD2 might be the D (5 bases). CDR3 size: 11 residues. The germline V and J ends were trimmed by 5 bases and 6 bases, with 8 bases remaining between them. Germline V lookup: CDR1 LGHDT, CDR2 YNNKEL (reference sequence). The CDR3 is CASSATTEQYF. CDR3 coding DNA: TGTGCCAGCAGCGCGACTACCGAGCAGTACTTC.

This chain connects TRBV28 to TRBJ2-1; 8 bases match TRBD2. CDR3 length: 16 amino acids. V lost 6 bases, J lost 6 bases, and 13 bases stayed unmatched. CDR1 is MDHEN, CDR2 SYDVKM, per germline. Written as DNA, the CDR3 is TGTGCCAGCAGCCCCGATTCGGGCGGGAGGATCAATGAGCAGTTCTTC. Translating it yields CASSPDSGGRINEQFF.

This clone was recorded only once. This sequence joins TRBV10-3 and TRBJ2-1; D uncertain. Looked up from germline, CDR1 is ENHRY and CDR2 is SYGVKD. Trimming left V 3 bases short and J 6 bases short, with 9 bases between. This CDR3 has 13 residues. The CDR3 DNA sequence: TGTGCCATCAGTGATCGACTGCTCAATGAGCAGTTCTTC. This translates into CAISDRLLNEQFF.

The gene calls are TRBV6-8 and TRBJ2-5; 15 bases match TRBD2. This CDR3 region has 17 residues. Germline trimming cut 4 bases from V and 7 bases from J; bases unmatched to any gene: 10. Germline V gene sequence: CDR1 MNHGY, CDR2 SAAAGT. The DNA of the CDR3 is TGTGCCAGCAGTTCGGGACTAGCGGGAGGCGAGGAGGGGACCCAGTACTTC. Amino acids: CASSSGLAGGEEGTQYF.